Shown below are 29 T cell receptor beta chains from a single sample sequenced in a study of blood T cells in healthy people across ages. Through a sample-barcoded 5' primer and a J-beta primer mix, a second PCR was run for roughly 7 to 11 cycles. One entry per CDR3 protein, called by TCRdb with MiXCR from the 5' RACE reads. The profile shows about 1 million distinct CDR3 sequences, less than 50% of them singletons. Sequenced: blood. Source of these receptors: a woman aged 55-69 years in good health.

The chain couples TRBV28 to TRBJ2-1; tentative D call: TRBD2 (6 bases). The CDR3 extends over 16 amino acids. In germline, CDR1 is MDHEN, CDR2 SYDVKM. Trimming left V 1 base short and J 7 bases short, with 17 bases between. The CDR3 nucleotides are TGTGCCAGCAGTTTATTTATGGGAGGAAACAAGAATGAGCAGTTCTTC. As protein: CASSLFMGGNKNEQFF.

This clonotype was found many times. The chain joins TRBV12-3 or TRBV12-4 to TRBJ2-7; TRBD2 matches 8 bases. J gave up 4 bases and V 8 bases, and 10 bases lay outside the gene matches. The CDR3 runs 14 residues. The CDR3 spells CASSRGGQYYEQYF. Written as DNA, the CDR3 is TGTGCCAGCTCACGGGGGGGGCAGTATTACGAGCAGTACTTC.

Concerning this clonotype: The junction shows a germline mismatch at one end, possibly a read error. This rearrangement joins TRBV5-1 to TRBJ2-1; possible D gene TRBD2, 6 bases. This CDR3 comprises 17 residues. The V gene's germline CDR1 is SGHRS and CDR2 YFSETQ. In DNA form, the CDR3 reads TGTGCCAGCAGCTTGGTGCAGCGGGCGCGCCACCACAATGAGCAGTTCTTC. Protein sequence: CASSLVQRARHHNEQFF.

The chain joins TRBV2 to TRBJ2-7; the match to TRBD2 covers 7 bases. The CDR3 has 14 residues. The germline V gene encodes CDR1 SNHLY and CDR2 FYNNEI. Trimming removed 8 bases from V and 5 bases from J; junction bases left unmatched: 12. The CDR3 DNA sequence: TGTGCCAGCTGCGAAGGCGGGAGCTTCAACGAGCAGTACTTC. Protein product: CASCEGGSFNEQYF.

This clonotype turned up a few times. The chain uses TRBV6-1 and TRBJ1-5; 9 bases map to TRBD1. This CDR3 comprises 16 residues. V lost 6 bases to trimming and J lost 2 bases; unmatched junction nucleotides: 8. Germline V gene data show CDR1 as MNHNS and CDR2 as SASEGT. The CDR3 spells CASSPQDRGGNQPQHF. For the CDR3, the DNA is TGTGCCAGCAGCCCACAGGACAGGGGAGGCAATCAGCCCCAGCATTTT.

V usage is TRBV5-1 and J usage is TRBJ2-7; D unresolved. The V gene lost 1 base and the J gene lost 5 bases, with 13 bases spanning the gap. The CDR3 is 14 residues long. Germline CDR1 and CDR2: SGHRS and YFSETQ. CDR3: CASSLWKESHEQYF. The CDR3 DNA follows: TGCGCCAGCAGCTTGTGGAAAGAGTCCCACGAGCAGTACTTC.

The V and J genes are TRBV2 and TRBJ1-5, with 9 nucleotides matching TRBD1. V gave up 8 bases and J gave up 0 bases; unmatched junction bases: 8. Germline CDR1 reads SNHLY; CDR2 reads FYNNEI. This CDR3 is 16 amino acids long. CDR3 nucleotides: TGTGCCAGCGGGACAGGGACCTTATATAGCAATCAGCCCCAGCATTTT. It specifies CASGTGTLYSNQPQHF.

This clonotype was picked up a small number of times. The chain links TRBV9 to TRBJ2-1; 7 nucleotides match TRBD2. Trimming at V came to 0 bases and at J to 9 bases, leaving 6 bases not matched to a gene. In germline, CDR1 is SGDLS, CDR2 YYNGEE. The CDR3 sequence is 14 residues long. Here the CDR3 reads CASSVAPGRSEQFF. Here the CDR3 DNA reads TGTGCCAGCAGCGTAGCTCCCGGGAGGAGTGAGCAGTTCTTC.

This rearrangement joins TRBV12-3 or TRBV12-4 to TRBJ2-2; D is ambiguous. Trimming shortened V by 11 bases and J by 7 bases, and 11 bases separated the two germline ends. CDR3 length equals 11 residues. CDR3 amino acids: CAAGPGGELFF. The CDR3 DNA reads TGTGCCGCAGGACCTGGCGGGGAGCTGTTTTTT.

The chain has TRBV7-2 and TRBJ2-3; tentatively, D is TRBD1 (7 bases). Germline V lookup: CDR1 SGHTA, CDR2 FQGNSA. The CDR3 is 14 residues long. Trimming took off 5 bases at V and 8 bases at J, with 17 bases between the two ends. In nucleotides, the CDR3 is TGTGCCAGCAGCCAGGGGGGTAGTGTAGGTACGCAGTATTTT. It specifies CASSQGGSVGTQYF.

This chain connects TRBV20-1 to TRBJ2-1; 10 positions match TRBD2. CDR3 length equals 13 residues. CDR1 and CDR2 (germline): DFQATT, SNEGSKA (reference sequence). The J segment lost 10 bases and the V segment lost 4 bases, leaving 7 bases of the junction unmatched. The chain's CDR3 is CSAISLAGVEQFF. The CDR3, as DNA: TGCAGTGCTATAAGTCTAGCGGGAGTCGAGCAGTTCTTC.

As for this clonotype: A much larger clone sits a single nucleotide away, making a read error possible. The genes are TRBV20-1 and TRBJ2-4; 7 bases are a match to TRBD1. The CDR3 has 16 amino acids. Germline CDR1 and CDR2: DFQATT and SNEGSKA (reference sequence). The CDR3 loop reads CSARVRLQGIKTIQYF. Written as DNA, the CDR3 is TGCAGTGCTAGAGTCCGCTTACAGGGGATAAAAACCATTCAGTACTTC.

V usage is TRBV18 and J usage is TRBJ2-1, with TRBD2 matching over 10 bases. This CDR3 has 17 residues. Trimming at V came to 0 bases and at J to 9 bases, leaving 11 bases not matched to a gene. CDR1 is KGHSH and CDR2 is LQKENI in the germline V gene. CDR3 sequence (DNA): TGTGCCAGCTCACCACCCACGGCTAGCGGGAGTAGGGGTGAGCAGTTCTTC. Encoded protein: CASSPPTASGSRGEQFF. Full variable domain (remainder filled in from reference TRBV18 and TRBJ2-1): NAGVMQNPRHLVRRRGQEARLRCSPMKGHSHVYWYRQLPEEGLKFMVYLQKENIIDESGMPKERFSAEFPKEGPSILRIQQVVRGDSAAYFCASSPPTASGSRGEQFFGPGTRLTVL.

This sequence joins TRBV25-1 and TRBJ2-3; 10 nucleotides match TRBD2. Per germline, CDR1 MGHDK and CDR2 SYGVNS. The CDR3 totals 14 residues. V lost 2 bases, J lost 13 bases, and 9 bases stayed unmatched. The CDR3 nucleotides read TGTGCCAGCAGTGAAGATTTCCCAGCGGGAGGGAAGTATTTT. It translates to CASSEDFPAGGKYF.

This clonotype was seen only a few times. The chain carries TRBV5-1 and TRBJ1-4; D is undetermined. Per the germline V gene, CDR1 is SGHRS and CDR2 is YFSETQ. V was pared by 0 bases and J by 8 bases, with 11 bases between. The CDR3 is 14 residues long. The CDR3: CASSLEWADEKLFF. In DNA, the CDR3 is TGCGCCAGCAGCTTGGAGTGGGCAGACGAAAAACTGTTTTTT.

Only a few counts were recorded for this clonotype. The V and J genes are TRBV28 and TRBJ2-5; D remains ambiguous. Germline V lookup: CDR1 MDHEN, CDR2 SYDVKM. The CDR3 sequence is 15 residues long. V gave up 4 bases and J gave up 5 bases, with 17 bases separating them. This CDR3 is CASSSLGFRAETQYF. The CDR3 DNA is TGTGCCAGCAGTTCCCTCGGGTTTAGGGCGGAGACCCAGTACTTC.

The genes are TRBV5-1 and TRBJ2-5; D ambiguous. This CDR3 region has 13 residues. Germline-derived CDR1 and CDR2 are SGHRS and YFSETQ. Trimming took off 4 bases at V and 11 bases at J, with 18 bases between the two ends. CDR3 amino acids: CASSKEMTNEQYF. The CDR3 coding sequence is TGCGCCAGCAGCAAGGAAATGACCAATGAGCAGTACTTC.

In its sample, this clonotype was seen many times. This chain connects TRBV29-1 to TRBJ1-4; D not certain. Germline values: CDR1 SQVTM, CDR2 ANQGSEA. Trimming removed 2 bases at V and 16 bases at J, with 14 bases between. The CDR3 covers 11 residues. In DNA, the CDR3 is TGCAGCGTTGAAAGGACGTCAGTGGCGTTTTTT. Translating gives CSVERTSVAFF.

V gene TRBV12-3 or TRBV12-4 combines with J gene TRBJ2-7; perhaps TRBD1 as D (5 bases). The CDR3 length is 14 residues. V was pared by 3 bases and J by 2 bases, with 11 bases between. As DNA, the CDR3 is TGTGCCAGCAGTTTGGGGCGACGGACCTACGAGCAGTACTTC. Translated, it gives CASSLGRRTYEQYF.

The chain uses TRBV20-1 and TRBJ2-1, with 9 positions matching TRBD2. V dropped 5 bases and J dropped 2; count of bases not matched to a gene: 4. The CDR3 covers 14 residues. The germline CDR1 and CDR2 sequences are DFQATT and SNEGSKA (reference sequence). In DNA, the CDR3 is TGCAGTGCTCTAGCGGGAAGGACCTACAATGAGCAGTTCTTC. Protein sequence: CSALAGRTYNEQFF.

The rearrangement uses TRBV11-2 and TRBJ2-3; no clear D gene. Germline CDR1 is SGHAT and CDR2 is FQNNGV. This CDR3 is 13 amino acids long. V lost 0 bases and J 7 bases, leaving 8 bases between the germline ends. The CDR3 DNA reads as TGTGCCAGCAGCTTAGAGACCTCCCATACGCAGTATTTT. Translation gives CASSLETSHTQYF.

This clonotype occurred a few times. The CDR3 DNA reads TGTGCCAGCTCTAACCTGGGCCTCCCGGTGAATACGCAGTATTTT. Its protein product is CASSNLGLPVNTQYF. V and J are TRBV27 and TRBJ2-3; D not resolved. CDR3 length equals 15 residues. The V end lost 8 bases, the J end lost 7 bases, and 22 bases lay between the germline ends. CDR1 MNHEY and CDR2 SMNVEV come from the germline V gene (reference sequence).

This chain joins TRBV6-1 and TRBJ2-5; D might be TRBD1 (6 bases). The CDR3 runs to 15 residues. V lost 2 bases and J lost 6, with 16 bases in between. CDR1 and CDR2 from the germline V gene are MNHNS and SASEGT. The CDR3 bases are TGTGCCAGCAGTGAATCCCAGGGGTCCTTTCAGACCCAGTACTTC. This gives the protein CASSESQGSFQTQYF.

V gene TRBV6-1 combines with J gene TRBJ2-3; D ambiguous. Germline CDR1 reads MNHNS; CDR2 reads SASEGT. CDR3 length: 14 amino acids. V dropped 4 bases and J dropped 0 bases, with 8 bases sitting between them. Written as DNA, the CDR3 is TGTGCCAGCAGTGGACGGCATAGCACAGATACGCAGTATTTT. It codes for CASSGRHSTDTQYF.

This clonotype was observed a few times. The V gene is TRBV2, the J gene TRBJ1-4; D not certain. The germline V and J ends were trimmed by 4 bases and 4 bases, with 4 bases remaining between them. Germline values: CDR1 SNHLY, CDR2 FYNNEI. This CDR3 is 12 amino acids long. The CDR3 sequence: CASSVRNEKLFF. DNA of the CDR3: TGTGCCAGCAGTGTCCGTAATGAAAAACTGTTTTTT.

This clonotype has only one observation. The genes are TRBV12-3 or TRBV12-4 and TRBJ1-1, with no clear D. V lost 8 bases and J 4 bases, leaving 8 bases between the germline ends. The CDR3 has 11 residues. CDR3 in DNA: TGTGCCAGCGGTCTGACCACTGAAGCTTTCTTT. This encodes CASGLTTEAFF.

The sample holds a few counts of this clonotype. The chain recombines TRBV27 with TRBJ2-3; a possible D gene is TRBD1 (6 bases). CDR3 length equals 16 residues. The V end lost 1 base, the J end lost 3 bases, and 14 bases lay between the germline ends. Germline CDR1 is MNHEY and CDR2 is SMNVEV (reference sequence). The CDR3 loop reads CASSLFQGMGTDTQYF. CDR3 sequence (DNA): TGTGCCAGCAGTTTATTCCAGGGGATGGGGACAGATACGCAGTATTTT.

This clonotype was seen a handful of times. CDR3 bases: TGCAGTGCTGGGACAGTCTACGAGCAGTACTTC. Translation gives CSAGTVYEQYF. The rearrangement uses TRBV20-1 and TRBJ2-7; TRBD1 aligns across 7 bases. V trimming: 5 bases; J trimming: 3 bases; junction bases outside the gene matches: 1. The CDR3 sequence is 11 residues long. Germline V gives CDR1 DFQATT, CDR2 SNEGSKA (reference sequence).

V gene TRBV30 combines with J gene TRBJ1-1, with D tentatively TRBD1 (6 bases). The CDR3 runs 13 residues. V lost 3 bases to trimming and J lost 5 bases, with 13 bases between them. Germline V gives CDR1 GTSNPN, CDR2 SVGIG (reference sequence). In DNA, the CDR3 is TGTGCCTGGAGGAACAGGGTCGGGACTGAAGCTTTCTTT. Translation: CAWRNRVGTEAFF.